The source of this T cell receptor (beta chain) is a study of shared clonotypes between healthy human individuals. Study outcomes and limitations: Sorted-subset sequencing, rarefaction showed, was incomplete despite large depth. Clonotype sharing among the donors was expected to vary with sequencing depth.

Comments on this clone: What it binds is unknown.

Terminally differentiated effector memory CD45RA+ cells were excluded by CCR7 positive selection of CD45RO-negative cells. The assay ran at deep level. Splitting of each subset's genomic DNA was done evenly across several immunoSEQ plates. Profiled with immunoSEQ multiplex PCR; TCRdb holds only in-frame clones, not every one. This sample carries 1.5 million to 2.5 million clones, over 85% of them seen once, and the ten largest clones take under 1.5%. Germline V gives CDR1 MGHRA, CDR2 YSYEKL. The junction had 8 bases not matched to a gene; V was cut back by 3 bases and J by 2 bases. CDR3 length: 16 amino acids.

The sample taken for sequencing was naive CD8+ T cells sorted from blood. The chain has TRBV4-1 and TRBJ2-7, with TRBD1 matching over 9 bases. The source is a man between 18 and 35 years old in good health. The CDR3 sequence: CASSQGTGTTTYEQYF. As DNA, the CDR3 is TGCGCCAGCAGCCAGGGGACAGGGACTACGACCTACGAGCAGTACTTC.